The sequence of this T cell receptor (beta chain) was determined in a study of identical twins. The CDR3 runs 16 residues. The V gene lost 5 bases and the J gene lost 0 bases, with 16 bases spanning the gap. CDR1 SEHNR and CDR2 FQNEAQ come from the germline V gene (reference sequence). A single record per CDR3 protein comes from TCRdb applying MiXCR to the 5' RACE reads. The sample carries 1.5 million to 2 million distinct CDR3 sequences, about 31% recorded once. This clonotype was found a few times. The sequence was collected from a newborn girl in good health. Source material: cord blood. This chain joins TRBV7-9 and TRBJ1-1; no definite D call. The CDR3 DNA sequence: TGTGCCAGCAGCCCCCGCCCCACATTGGTGAACACTGAAGCTTTCTTT. Protein: CASSPRPTLVNTEAFF.